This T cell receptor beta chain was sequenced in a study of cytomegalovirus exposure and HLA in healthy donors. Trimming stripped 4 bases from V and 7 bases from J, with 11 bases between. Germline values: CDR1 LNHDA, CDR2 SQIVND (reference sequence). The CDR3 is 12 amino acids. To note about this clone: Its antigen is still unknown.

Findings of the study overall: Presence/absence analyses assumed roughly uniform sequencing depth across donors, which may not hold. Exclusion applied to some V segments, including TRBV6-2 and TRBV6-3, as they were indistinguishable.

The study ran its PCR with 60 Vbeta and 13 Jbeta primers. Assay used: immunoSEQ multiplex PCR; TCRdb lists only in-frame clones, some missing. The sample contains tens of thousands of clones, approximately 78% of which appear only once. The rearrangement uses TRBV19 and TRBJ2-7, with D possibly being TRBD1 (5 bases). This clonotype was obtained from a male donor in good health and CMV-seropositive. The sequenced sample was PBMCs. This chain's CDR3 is CASSTQGWEQYF. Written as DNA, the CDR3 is TGTGCCAGTAGTACGCAGGGCTGGGAGCAGTACTTC.